This TCR beta chain was found in a study of T cells expressing NK-cell markers. The cDNA for TCR beta came from 5'RACE template switching with UMIs. Reanalyzing the 5' RACE reads, TCRdb keeps one entry per CDR3 protein, without DNA. Its table lists roughly 390,000 distinct CDR3 sequences. Germline V lookup: CDR1 MDHEN, CDR2 SYDVKM. The CDR3 consists of 17 residues. The V call is TRBV28, the J call TRBJ2-1; the D gene TCRdb calls, TRBD2, cannot be checked with no DNA. Sequences were obtained from blood T cells: a sorted CD56 or NKG2C T cell subset, CD4+ or CD8+ T cells, or bulk PBMC T cells (not recorded which). The clonotype was recovered from a man aged 18-69 years in good health. This CDR3 is CASSPTLLAGGPNEQFF.